The present T cell receptor beta chain was sequenced within a study of blood T cell repertoires in COVID-19. Study-wide context: COVID-19 samples collected from the United States, Italy and Spain covered acute and convalescent phases. The analysed material was cDNA or gDNA that came from T cells, B-cell-depleted T cells, or PBMCs.

Per the original data handling: Using reference gene primer amplification, nucleated cell counts were estimated. Generated by immunoSEQ multiplex PCR, the TCRdb table keeps only in-frame clones and is missing some. Clone size and V and J calls were adopted from that table, with D and trimming inferred from the DNA. Here the sample spans around 170,000 clones, approximately 79% being singletons. This clone appeared many times. The CDR3 covers 19 residues. Between the trimmed V and J ends, which lost 5 bases and 4 bases, there was a span of 29 bases. The germline V gene encodes CDR1 MNHEY and CDR2 SMNVEV (reference sequence).

The clonotype comes from an elderly woman with acute or convalescent COVID-19. The sequenced sample was peripheral blood. The chain joins TRBV27 to TRBJ1-2; D perhaps matches TRBD1 (6 bases). CDR3 coding DNA: TGTGCCAGCAGTCCGTGGGGCCGATTTGATGTAGGGACAAGCTATGGCTACACCTTC. Protein product: CASSPWGRFDVGTSYGYTF.